The 30 T cell receptor beta chains presented below share a single source sample, sequenced in a study of regulatory T cells in long-lasting Graves disease. Time point: newly diagnosed GD, antithyroid drugs for less than 3 months. Scientists built the TCR library using RNA that was extracted from PBMCs. Construction of TCR beta libraries relied on iRepertoire HTBI primers and on Arm-PCR targeting CDR3 regions. TCRdb reprocessed the multiplex PCR reads via MiXCR and lists one record per CDR3 protein. Of about 540,000 distinct CDR3 sequences in the sample, 13% were seen once. This sample was shared with a second study, whose subject was T cells in Graves' hyperthyroidism and ophthalmopathy.

Sequences were derived from peripheral blood mononuclear cells (PBMCs), sampled at new diagnosis, from a patient treated with antithyroid drugs. These receptors all come from a man aged 25-45 years with Graves disease.

This clonotype was seen at least ten times. The chain recombines TRBV2 with TRBJ2-6; 7 positions agree with TRBD1. This CDR3 comprises 17 residues. V lost 2 bases, J lost 0 bases, and 4 bases stayed unmatched. Germline V gene sequence: CDR1 SNHLY, CDR2 FYNNEI. For the CDR3, the DNA is TGTGCCAGCAGTGAACGGGACAGCCACTCTGGGGCCAACGTCCTGACTTTC. It yields the protein CASSERDSHSGANVLTF.

This clonotype occurred many times. The chain uses TRBV12-5 and TRBJ2-1, with 7 positions matching TRBD1. CDR1 LGHNT and CDR2 FRNRAP come from the germline V gene. The CDR3 loop spans 13 amino acids. Trimming cost V 5 bases and J 10 bases; bases outside gene matches: 8. The CDR3 loop is CASGHAGGSEQFF. The CDR3, as DNA: TGTGCTAGTGGTCATGCAGGGGGATCCGAGCAGTTCTTC.

This clonotype was counted ten times or more. This rearrangement joins TRBV2 to TRBJ2-3; 10 bases fit TRBD2. V lost 7 bases to trimming and J lost 0 bases; unmatched junction nucleotides: 4. CDR1 and CDR2 from the germline V gene are SNHLY and FYNNEI. CDR3 length: 15 residues. Here the CDR3 DNA reads TGTGCCAGCAACAGACTAGCGGGTAGCACAGATACGCAGTATTTT. Translated, it gives CASNRLAGSTDTQYF.

This clonotype was seen many times. The chain employs TRBV30 and TRBJ2-1; D gene ambiguous. The CDR3 runs to 14 residues. CDR1 is GTSNPN, CDR2 SVGIG, per germline (reference sequence). With 0 bases removed from V and 5 bases from J, the gap between germline ends came to 11 bases. CDR3 loop: CAWSVGLLNNEQFF. As DNA, the CDR3 is TGTGCCTGGAGTGTAGGGCTTTTAAACAATGAGCAGTTCTTC.

This clonotype was detected a few times. The chain carries TRBV29-1 and TRBJ1-2, with D maybe TRBD1 (6 bases). CDR3 length equals 13 residues. Trimming pared 7 bases from V and 0 bases from J, leaving 12 bases between. CDR1 is SQVTM, CDR2 ANQGSEA, per germline. CDR3 protein: CSALDRTNYGYTF. CDR3 nucleotides: TGCAGCGCACTGGACAGAACTAACTATGGCTACACCTTC. Combining the CDR3 with reference TRBV29-1 and TRBJ1-2 gives the whole variable domain SAVISQKPSRDICQRGTSLTIQCQVDSQVTMMFWYRQQPGQSLTLIATANQGSEATYESGFVIDKFPISRPNLTFSTLTVSNMSPEDSSIYLCSALDRTNYGYTFGSGTRLTVV.

This clonotype was seen at least ten times. The chain couples TRBV24-1 to TRBJ1-4, with unresolved D. Trimming left V 0 bases short and J 7 bases short, with 5 bases between. The CDR3 length is 13 residues. Germline V gene lookup returns CDR1 KGHDR and CDR2 SFDVKD. For the CDR3, the DNA is TGTGCCACCAGTGATTTGAACGGTGAAAAACTGTTTTTT. This codes for CATSDLNGEKLFF.

The chain links TRBV7-2 to TRBJ2-6, with no clear D. CDR1 SGHTA and CDR2 FQGNSA come from the germline V gene. The CDR3 has 15 amino acids. Trimming took off 10 bases at V and 0 bases at J, with 13 bases between the two ends. CDR3 loop: CATPPGSSGANVLTF. In DNA form, the CDR3 reads TGTGCCACCCCCCCAGGCAGCTCTGGGGCCAACGTCCTGACTTTC.

Worth noting for this clonotype: A read error may explain this, as a much larger clone is one base away. The CDR3 loop is CASSTGQGTYEQFF. The CDR3 DNA reads as TGTGCCAGCAGTACCGGACAGGGGACCTACGAGCAGTTCTTC. The V and J genes are TRBV12-3 or TRBV12-4 and TRBJ2-1; 9 nucleotides agree with TRBD1. J gave up 10 bases and V 5 bases, and 9 bases lay outside the gene matches. This CDR3 contains 14 residues.

This clonotype has a count of ten or more. The V and J genes are TRBV2 and TRBJ2-5, with 7 nucleotides matching TRBD1. The V segment lost 3 bases and the J segment 5 bases; nucleotides outside the gene matches: 6. From germline, CDR1 is SNHLY and CDR2 FYNNEI. This CDR3 has 14 amino acids. As DNA, the CDR3 is TGTGCCAGCAGTGACGAGGGGGCGCGGGAGACCCAGTACTTC. This encodes CASSDEGARETQYF. The complete variable domain, with remaining parts taken from reference TRBV2 and TRBJ2-5, reads EPEVTQTPSHQVTQMGQEVILRCVPISNHLYFYWYRQILGQKVEFLVSFYNNEISEKSEIFDDQFSVERPDGSNFTLKIRSTKLEDSAMYFCASSDEGARETQYFGPGTRLLVL.

The chain joins TRBV14 to TRBJ2-1; TRBD2 aligns across 10 bases. Germline V gene data show CDR1 as SGHDN and CDR2 as FVKESK. The length of the CDR3 is 16 residues. The V and J ends lost 5 bases and 4 bases, in that order; junction bases with no gene match: 8. CDR3 nucleotides: TGTGCCAGCAGCGTCCCCGGGACTAGCGTTTACAATGAGCAGTTCTTC. Amino acids: CASSVPGTSVYNEQFF.

This clonotype was counted many times. The J gene is TRBJ2-5, the V gene TRBV6-2 or TRBV6-3; unclear D gene. Germline-derived CDR1 and CDR2 are MNHEY and SVGEGT. V was shortened by 0 bases and J by 3 bases, with 5 bases between the two germline ends. The CDR3 length is 13 residues. In DNA, the CDR3 is TGTGCCAGCAGTTACTCGTGGAAAGAGACCCAGTACTTC. Protein product: CASSYSWKETQYF.

This clonotype was seen ten or more times. V gene TRBV11-2 combines with J gene TRBJ2-7; 9 bases line up with TRBD1. The CDR3 is 16 amino acids. V was pared by 5 bases and J by 4 bases, with 12 bases of the junction left unmatched. The germline V gene encodes CDR1 SGHAT and CDR2 FQNNGV. CDR3 coding DNA: TGTGCCAGCAGCCCCTTTTCACAGGGGGCGAGGTACGAGCAGTACTTC. Translating gives CASSPFSQGARYEQYF.

This clonotype was detected many times. The chain employs TRBV12-3 or TRBV12-4 and TRBJ1-1, with D tentatively TRBD1 (5 bases). There are 16 residues in the CDR3. V was cut by 3 bases and J by 0 bases, with 14 bases left in between. The DNA for the CDR3 is TGTGCCAGCAGTTTCATCCAGGGAGGGATGAACACTGAAGCTTTCTTT. Protein: CASSFIQGGMNTEAFF.

This clonotype was observed a few times. The DNA for the CDR3 is TGCGCCAGCAGCACGACTAGCGGGTTCACAGATACGCAGTATTTT. It yields the protein CASSTTSGFTDTQYF. The gene calls are TRBV5-1 and TRBJ2-3; 10 bases fit TRBD2. This CDR3 has 15 amino acids. V trimming: 4 bases; J trimming: 2 bases; junction bases outside the gene matches: 4. Germline assignment: CDR1 SGHRS and CDR2 YFSETQ.

The chain carries TRBV19 and TRBJ1-2; the D gene is possibly TRBD1 (6 bases). Looked up from germline, CDR1 is LNHDA and CDR2 is SQIVND (reference sequence). This CDR3 spans 13 amino acids. V shed 5 bases and J shed 8 bases, with 15 bases lying between them. As DNA, the CDR3 is TGTGCCAGTAGTGGCCCGGACAGTCGCGGCTACACCTTC. Its protein is CASSGPDSRGYTF.

This clonotype was found a few times. The rearrangement uses TRBV11-3 and TRBJ1-5; no clear D. Germline V gene data show CDR1 as SGHNT and CDR2 as YENEEA. This CDR3 comprises 10 residues. V was clipped by 4 bases and J by 11 bases, with 6 bases between them. The CDR3 bases are TGTGCCAGCAGCTGTAAGTCCCAGCATTTT. It specifies CASSCKSQHF.

This clonotype was detected many times. The chain combines TRBV2 with TRBJ1-1; D unclear. The CDR3 is 13 amino acids. Germline V gene data show CDR1 as SNHLY and CDR2 as FYNNEI. V shed 6 bases and J shed 0 bases, with 8 bases lying between them. The CDR3 DNA reads as TGTGCCAGCAGGGGATTCTTGAACACTGAAGCTTTCTTT. Amino acids: CASRGFLNTEAFF.

This clonotype was seen repeatedly, ten times or more. The gene calls are TRBV12-3 or TRBV12-4 and TRBJ2-5; 8 bases match TRBD1. With 6 bases clipped from V and 5 bases from J, the junction kept 26 bases outside the gene matches. The length of the CDR3 is 20 residues. For the CDR3, the DNA is TGTGCCAGCAGGGAATCCGGGACAGGAAGTTCCCGCGGGCGTTCGGAGACCCAGTACTTC. This gives the protein CASRESGTGSSRGRSETQYF.

This clonotype was found many times. In DNA, the CDR3 is TGTGCCAGCAGACCATTCGTCCGGGACGGTTATGGCTACACCTTC. Its protein product is CASRPFVRDGYGYTF. V and J are TRBV27 and TRBJ1-2; the D gene is possibly TRBD1 (5 bases). Germline loops: CDR1 MNHEY, CDR2 SMNVEV (reference sequence). The CDR3 extends over 15 amino acids. V lost 6 bases and J lost 5, with 19 bases in between.

The chain is built from TRBV27 and TRBJ2-2, with D perhaps given as TRBD1 or TRBD2 (5 bases each). Per germline, CDR1 MNHEY and CDR2 SMNVEV (reference sequence). The CDR3 totals 15 residues. The germline V and J ends were trimmed by 5 bases and 4 bases, with 14 bases remaining between them. The CDR3 loop is CASSPGVTGTGELFF. CDR3 sequence (DNA): TGTGCCAGCAGTCCCGGGGTTACAGGCACCGGGGAGCTGTTTTTT.

This clonotype was seen repeatedly, ten times or more. The chain joins TRBV2 to TRBJ2-4; D might be TRBD1 (5 bases). The germline V and J ends were trimmed by 8 bases and 5 bases, with 13 bases remaining between them. CDR3 length: 13 amino acids. Per germline, CDR1 SNHLY and CDR2 FYNNEI. CDR3 amino acids: CASGKLTENIQYF. The CDR3 region has the DNA TGTGCCAGCGGAAAATTGACAGAAAACATTCAGTACTTC.

As for this clonotype: Being one base from a much bigger clone, this may be a read error. The V call is TRBV11-2, the J call TRBJ2-3; tentatively, D is TRBD2 (5 bases). The CDR3 spans 17 residues. CDR1 is SGHAT and CDR2 is FQNNGV in the germline V gene. Here the CDR3 DNA reads TGCGCCAGCAGCTTGGCCGGACTCACAGACCGTATGGGTACGCAGTATTTT. This sequence encodes CASSLAGLTDRMGTQYF.

This clonotype has just a few counts. This chain links TRBV12-3 or TRBV12-4 with TRBJ2-1, with TRBD2 identical over 8 bases. CDR3 size: 13 residues. V lost 6 bases to trimming and J lost 9 bases; unmatched junction nucleotides: 7. The CDR3 loop is CASSPRGGGEQFF. The CDR3 DNA reads TGTGCCAGCAGCCCCCGGGGGGGTGGTGAGCAGTTCTTC.

There are many counts of this clonotype. The chain uses TRBV6-1 and TRBJ2-3; no definite D call. This CDR3 is 14 amino acids long. V lost 5 bases to trimming and J lost 0 bases, with 9 bases between them. Per germline, CDR1 MNHNS and CDR2 SASEGT. In DNA, the CDR3 is TGTGCCAGCAGTAATCCCGGGAGCACAGATACGCAGTATTTT. Protein sequence: CASSNPGSTDTQYF.

This clonotype has a handful of counts. DNA of the CDR3: TGCGCCAGCAGCGGGGTTTCGGGGTCGACCTACCAATCCTACGAGCAGTACTTC. Its protein is CASSGVSGSTYQSYEQYF. The chain uses TRBV5-1 and TRBJ2-7; perhaps TRBD2 as D (5 bases). The CDR3 sequence is 18 residues long. The germline V gene encodes CDR1 SGHRS and CDR2 YFSETQ. V was clipped by 4 bases and J by 1 base, with 24 bases between them.

This clonotype occurred many times. The J gene is TRBJ2-1, the V gene TRBV20-1, with D unclear. V lost 6 bases to trimming and J lost 8 bases, with 11 bases between them. Germline CDR1 reads DFQATT; CDR2 reads SNEGSKA (reference sequence). This CDR3 region has 11 residues. This CDR3 is CSARPAHEQFF. Here the CDR3 DNA reads TGCAGTGCGAGACCGGCCCATGAGCAGTTCTTC.

This clonotype showed up many times. The rearrangement links TRBV5-1 to TRBJ2-2; D is unresolved. Germline CDR1 is SGHRS and CDR2 is YFSETQ. The CDR3 contains 16 residues. V was clipped by 4 bases and J by 1 base, with 14 bases between them. CDR3: CASSRIPIGNTGELFF. Here the CDR3 DNA reads TGCGCCAGCAGCCGAATACCTATTGGGAACACCGGGGAGCTGTTTTTT.

This clonotype came up many times. The CDR3 is CASRTSGRTYEQYF. The CDR3 DNA is TGCGCCAGCAGGACTAGCGGGAGGACCTACGAGCAGTACTTC. The rearrangement links TRBV5-1 to TRBJ2-7; TRBD2 matches 13 bases. After removal of 5 bases from V and 2 bases from J, the junction contained 1 base not matched to a gene. The V gene's germline CDR1 is SGHRS and CDR2 YFSETQ. CDR3 length equals 14 residues.

This clonotype was observed at least ten times. The V call is TRBV18, the J call TRBJ2-5; 9 nucleotides match TRBD2. This CDR3 has 14 amino acids. Losses at the gene ends were 6 bases for V and 2 bases for J; bases not matched to a gene: 4. CDR1 and CDR2 from the germline V gene are KGHSH and LQKENI. CDR3 nucleotide sequence: TGTGCCAGCTCCATGGGACTAGCACAAGAGACCCAGTACTTC. Residues: CASSMGLAQETQYF.

This chain links TRBV10-1 with TRBJ2-1; TRBD1 is a possible D gene (6 bases). This CDR3 spans 14 amino acids. V was clipped by 4 bases and J by 10 bases, with 17 bases between them. Germline V gene sequence: CDR1 WNHNN, CDR2 SYGVQD (reference sequence). CDR3 in DNA: TGCGCCAGCAGTGGAGGGACATCCCTCAGGGAGCAGTTCTTC. Its protein is CASSGGTSLREQFF.